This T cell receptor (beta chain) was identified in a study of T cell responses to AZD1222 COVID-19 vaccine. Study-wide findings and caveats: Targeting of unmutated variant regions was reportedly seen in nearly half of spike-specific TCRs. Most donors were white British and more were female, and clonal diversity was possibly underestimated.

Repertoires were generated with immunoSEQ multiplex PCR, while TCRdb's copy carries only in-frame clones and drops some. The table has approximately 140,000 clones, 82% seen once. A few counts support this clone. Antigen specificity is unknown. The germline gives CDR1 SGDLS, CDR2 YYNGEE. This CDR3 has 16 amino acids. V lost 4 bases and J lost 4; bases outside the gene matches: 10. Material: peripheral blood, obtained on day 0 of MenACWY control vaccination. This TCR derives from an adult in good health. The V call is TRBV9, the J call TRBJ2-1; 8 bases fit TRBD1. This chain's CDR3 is CASSKWSTGVYNEQFF. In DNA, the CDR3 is TGTGCCAGCAGCAAATGGTCGACAGGGGTTTACAATGAGCAGTTCTTC.